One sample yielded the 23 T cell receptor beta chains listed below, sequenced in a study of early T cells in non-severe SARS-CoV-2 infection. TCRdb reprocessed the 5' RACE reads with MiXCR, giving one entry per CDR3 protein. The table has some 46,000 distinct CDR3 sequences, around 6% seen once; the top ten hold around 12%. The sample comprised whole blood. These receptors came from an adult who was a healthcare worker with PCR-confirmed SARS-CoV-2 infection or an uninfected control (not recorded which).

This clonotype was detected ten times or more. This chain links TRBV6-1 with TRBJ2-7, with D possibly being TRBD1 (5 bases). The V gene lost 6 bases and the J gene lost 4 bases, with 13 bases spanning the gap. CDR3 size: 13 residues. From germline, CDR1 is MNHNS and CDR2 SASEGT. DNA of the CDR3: TGTGCCAGCAGGGACATCCCACGGTACGAGCAGTACTTC. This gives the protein CASRDIPRYEQYF.

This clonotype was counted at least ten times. The CDR3 spells CASSYNTGYPYEQYF. The CDR3 DNA reads as TGTGCCAGCAGCTACAATACCGGGTACCCCTACGAGCAGTACTTC. The chain carries TRBV11-2 and TRBJ2-7; no reliable D call. Trimming shortened V by 4 bases and J by 2 bases, and 15 bases separated the two germline ends. The length of the CDR3 is 15 residues. CDR1 SGHAT and CDR2 FQNNGV come from the germline V gene. Full variable domain (missing parts from reference TRBV11-2 and TRBJ2-7): EAGVAQSPRYKIIEKRQSVAFWCNPISGHATLYWYQQILGQGPKLLIQFQNNGVVDDSQLPKDRFSAERLKGVDSTLKIQPAKLEDSAVYLCASSYNTGYPYEQYFGPGTRLTVT.

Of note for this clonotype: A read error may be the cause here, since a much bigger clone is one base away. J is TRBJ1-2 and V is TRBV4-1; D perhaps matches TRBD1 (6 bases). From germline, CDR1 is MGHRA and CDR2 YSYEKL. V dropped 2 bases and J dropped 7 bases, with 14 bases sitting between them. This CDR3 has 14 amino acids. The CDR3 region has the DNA TGCGCCAGCAGCCAATTGGAGACAGGCCTTGGCTACACCTTC. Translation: CASSQLETGLGYTF.

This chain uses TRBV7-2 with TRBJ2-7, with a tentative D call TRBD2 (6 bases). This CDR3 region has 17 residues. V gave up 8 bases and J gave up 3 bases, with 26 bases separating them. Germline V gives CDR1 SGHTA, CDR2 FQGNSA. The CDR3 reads CASSYRSGGWPSYEQYF. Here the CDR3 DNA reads TGTGCCAGCTCTTACCGCAGTGGGGGGTGGCCTAGCTACGAGCAGTACTTC.

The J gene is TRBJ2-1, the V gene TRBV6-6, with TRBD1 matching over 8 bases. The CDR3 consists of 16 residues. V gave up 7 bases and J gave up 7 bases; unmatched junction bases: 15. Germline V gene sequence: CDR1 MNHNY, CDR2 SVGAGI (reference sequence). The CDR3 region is CASTPTRTGNGNEQFF. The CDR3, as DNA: TGTGCCAGCACTCCCACCCGGACAGGGAATGGGAATGAGCAGTTCTTC.

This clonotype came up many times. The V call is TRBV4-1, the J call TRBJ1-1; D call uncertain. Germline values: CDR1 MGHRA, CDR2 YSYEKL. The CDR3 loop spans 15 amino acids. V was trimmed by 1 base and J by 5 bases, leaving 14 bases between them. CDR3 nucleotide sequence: TGCGCCAGCAGCCAAGTAGCGGCTTTCGGTACTGAAGCTTTCTTT. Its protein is CASSQVAAFGTEAFF.

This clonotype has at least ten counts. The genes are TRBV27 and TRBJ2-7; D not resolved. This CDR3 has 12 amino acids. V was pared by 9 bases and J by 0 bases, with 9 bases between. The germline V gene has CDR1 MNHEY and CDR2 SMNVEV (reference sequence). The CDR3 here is CASYSSSYEQYF. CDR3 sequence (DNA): TGTGCCAGTTACAGCAGCTCCTACGAGCAGTACTTC.

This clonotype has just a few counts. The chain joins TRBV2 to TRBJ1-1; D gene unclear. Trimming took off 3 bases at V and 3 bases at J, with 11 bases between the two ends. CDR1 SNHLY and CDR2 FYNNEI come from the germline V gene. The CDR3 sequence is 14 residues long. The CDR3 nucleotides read TGTGCCAGCAGTGATTTAAGGCTACACACTGAAGCTTTCTTT. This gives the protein CASSDLRLHTEAFF.

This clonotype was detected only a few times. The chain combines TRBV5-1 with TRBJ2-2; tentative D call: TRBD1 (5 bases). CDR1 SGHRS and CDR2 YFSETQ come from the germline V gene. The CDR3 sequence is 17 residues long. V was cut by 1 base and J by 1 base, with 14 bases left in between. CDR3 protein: CASSLRGRTLNTGELFF. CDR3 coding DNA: TGCGCCAGCAGCTTGCGAGGCAGGACACTGAACACCGGGGAGCTGTTTTTT.

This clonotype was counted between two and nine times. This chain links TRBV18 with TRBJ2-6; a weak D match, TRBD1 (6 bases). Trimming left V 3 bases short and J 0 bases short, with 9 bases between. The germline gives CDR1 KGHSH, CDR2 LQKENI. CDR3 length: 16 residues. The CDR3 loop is CASSPRTASGANVLTF. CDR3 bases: TGTGCCAGCTCACCGCGGACAGCCTCTGGGGCCAACGTCCTGACTTTC. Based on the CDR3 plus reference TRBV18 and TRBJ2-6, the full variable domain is NAGVMQNPRHLVRRRGQEARLRCSPMKGHSHVYWYRQLPEEGLKFMVYLQKENIIDESGMPKERFSAEFPKEGPSILRIQQVVRGDSAAYFCASSPRTASGANVLTFGAGSRLTVL.

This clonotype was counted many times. The CDR3 nucleotides are TGTGCCAGCAGCTTATCGTACGAGCAGTACTTC. This translates into CASSLSYEQYF. This rearrangement joins TRBV7-2 to TRBJ2-7; the D is unclear. V lost 2 bases and J lost 4, with 3 bases in between. CDR3 length: 11 amino acids. In germline, CDR1 is SGHTA, CDR2 FQGNSA.

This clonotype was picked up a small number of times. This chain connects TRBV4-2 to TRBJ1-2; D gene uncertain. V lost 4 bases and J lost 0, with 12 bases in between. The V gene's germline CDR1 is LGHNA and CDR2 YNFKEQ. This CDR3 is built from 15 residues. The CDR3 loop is CASSPEEYANYGYTF. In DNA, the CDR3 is TGTGCCAGCAGCCCCGAGGAATACGCTAACTATGGCTACACCTTC.

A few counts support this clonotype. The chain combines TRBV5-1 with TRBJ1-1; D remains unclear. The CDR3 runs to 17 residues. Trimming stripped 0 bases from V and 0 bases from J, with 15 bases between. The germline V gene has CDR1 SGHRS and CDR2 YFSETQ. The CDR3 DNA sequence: TGCGCCAGCAGCTTGGGGACCGGCAGACAAGTGAACACTGAAGCTTTCTTT. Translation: CASSLGTGRQVNTEAFF.

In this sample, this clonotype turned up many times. CDR3 amino acids: CSAKRRGGSNTGELFF. Written as DNA, the CDR3 is TGCAGTGCTAAGCGACGCGGTGGGTCGAACACCGGGGAGCTGTTTTTT. The chain couples TRBV20-1 to TRBJ2-2, with D unresolved. Trimming removed 4 bases at V and 0 bases at J, with 15 bases between. Germline V CDR1 and CDR2: DFQATT, SNEGSKA (reference sequence). There are 16 residues in the CDR3.

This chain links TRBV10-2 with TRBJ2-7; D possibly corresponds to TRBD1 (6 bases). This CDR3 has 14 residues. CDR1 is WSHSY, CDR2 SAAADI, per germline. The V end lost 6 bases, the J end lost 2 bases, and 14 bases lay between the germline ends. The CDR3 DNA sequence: TGCGCCAGCAGGGCGACGGGACAACCCTACGAGCAGTACTTC. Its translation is CASRATGQPYEQYF.

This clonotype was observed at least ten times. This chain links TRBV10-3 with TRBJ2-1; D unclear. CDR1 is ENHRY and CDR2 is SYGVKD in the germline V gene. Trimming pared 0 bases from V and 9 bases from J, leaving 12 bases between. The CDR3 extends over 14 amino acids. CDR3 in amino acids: CAISESTAYGEQFF. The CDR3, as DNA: TGTGCCATCAGTGAGTCAACGGCCTACGGTGAGCAGTTCTTC.

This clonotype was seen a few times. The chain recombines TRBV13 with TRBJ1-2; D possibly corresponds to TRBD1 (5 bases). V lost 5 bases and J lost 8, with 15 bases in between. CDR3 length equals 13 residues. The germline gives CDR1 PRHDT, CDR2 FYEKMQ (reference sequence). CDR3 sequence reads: CASSIRAAGGYTF. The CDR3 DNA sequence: TGTGCCAGCAGCATCCGGGCCGCAGGGGGCTACACCTTC.

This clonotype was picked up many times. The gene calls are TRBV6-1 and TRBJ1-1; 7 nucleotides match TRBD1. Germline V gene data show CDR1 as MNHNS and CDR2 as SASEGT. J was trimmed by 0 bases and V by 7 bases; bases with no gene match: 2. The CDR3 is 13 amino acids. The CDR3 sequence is CASKTGVNTEAFF. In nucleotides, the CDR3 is TGTGCCAGCAAAACAGGGGTGAACACTGAAGCTTTCTTT.

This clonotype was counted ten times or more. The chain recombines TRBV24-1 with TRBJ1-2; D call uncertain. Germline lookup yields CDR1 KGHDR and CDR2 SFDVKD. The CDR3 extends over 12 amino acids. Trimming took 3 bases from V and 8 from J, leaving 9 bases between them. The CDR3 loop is CATSDNIRGYTF. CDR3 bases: TGTGCCACCAGTGATAATATTCGCGGCTACACCTTC.

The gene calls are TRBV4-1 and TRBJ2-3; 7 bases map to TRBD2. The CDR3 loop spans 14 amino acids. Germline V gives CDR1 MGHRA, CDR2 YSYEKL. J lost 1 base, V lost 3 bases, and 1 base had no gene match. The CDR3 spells CASSQAGGTDTQYF. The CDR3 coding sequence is TGCGCCAGCAGCCAGGCGGGGGGCACAGATACGCAGTATTTT.

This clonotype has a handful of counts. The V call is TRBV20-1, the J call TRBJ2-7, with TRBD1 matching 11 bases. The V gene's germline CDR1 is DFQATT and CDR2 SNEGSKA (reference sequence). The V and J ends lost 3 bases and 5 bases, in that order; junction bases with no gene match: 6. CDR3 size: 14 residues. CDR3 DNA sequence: TGCAGTGCTAGGCGGACAGGGGGCAACGACGAGCAGTACTTC. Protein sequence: CSARRTGGNDEQYF.

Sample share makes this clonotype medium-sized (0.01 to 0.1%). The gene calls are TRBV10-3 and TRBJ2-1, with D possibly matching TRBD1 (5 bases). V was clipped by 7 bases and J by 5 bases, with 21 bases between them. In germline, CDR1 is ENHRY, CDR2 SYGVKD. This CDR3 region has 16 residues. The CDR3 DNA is TGTGCCATCACATCCAGGGAAGGACGTGGTGACAATGAGCAGTTCTTC. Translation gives CAITSREGRGDNEQFF.

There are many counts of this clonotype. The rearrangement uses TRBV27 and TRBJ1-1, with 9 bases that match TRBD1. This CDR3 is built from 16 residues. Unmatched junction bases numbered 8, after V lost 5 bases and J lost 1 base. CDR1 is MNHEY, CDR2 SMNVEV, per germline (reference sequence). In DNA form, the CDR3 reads TGTGCCAGCAGTCCCCAACCGGACAGGGGGAACACTGAAGCTTTCTTT. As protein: CASSPQPDRGNTEAFF.